Sequencing of this T cell receptor (beta chain) was carried out in a study of T cell repertoires in cytomegalovirus infection (dated by TCRdb to the late 2010s). As for the study more broadly: The HLA type of each donor mattered for the analysis, because public TCR beta signatures pointed to carriage of CMV infection along with the matching HLA type. What the research found in general, with its limitations: The ex vivo response was dominated by HLA-C-restricted CMV-specific TCR beta clonotypes, and the single most frequent clonotype in two of eight donors was supplied by these HLA-C-restricted clonotypes. Cumulative frequency of public TCR beta family members discriminated carriers of CMV infection plus the relevant HLA type in this cohort and an independent roughly 330-donor cohort.

From a lookup of the germline V gene, CDR1 and CDR2 are SGHTA and FQGNSA. The V end loses 2 bases and the J end loses 3 bases, and a stretch of 11 bases separates them. From the cysteine up to the valine, the CDR3 has a length of 14 residues. Only the CDR3 part of the read is kept: 42 bases, read in frame from the first base. Sequenced on an Illumina HiSeq 1500. TCRdb reran the public reads through fastp at Q25 and MiXCR, keeping productive beta chains. Here each entry gathers all rows of one CDR3 protein and keeps the most common genes and DNA. This sample holds roughly 600,000 distinct CDR3 sequences; approximately 24% were observed only once. Together, the top ten hold roughly 8% of the sample. A word on this clonotype: Its binding antigen is unknown. No base qualities exist here, and no much larger clone lies one base off it.

The sequencing input was CD8+ T cells from PBMCs. This sequence originates from a human donor in good health (CMV status not recorded). Some clones in this sample may be carry-over from other donors' samples. The V and J segments used are TRBV7-2 and TRBJ2-7; the D gene is perhaps TRBD2, from 6 matching bases. The CDR3 protein: CASSLSSGGYEQYV. The nucleotide sequence reads TGTGCCAGCAGCTTATCGTCCGGGGGCTACGAGCAGTACGTC.